This passage covers 26 T cell receptor beta chains from one sample sequenced in a study of OX40 agonist ivuxolimab in advanced cancers. The protocol was immunoSEQ multiplex PCR, while the TCRdb copy is restricted to in-frame clones and leaves out a portion. The sample lists some 85,000 clones, roughly 90% seen once, with 2.3% in the top ten. The specimen comprised CD4+ or CD8+ T cells sorted from blood, sampled in a trial of the OX40 agonist ivuxolimab. Receptors were obtained from an adult with an advanced solid tumor such as melanoma, head and neck, liver or kidney cancer.

A remark on this clone: One junction end does not reproduce the germline sequence, and a read error may be involved. The chain links TRBV7-7 to TRBJ2-5; 8 bases are a match to TRBD1. The CDR3 contains 15 residues. Germline CDR1 SSHAT, CDR2 FNYEAQ (reference sequence). Written as DNA, the CDR3 is TGTGCTAGCAGCTTAGGGTTAGGACAGGGCGAGACCCAGTACTTC. Protein product: CASSLGLGQGETQYF.

V is TRBV28 and J is TRBJ1-2, with TRBD1 identical over 7 bases. The CDR3 length is 14 residues. Germline CDR1 is MDHEN and CDR2 is SYDVKM. V gave up 5 bases and J gave up 4 bases; unmatched junction bases: 7. CDR3 DNA sequence: TGTGCCAGCAGTCCTCATGGACAGGCCTATGGCTACACCTTC. Residues: CASSPHGQAYGYTF.

This chain joins TRBV2 and TRBJ2-1; 7 bases align to TRBD2. Unmatched junction bases numbered 10, after V lost 5 bases and J lost 0 bases. Germline CDR1 and CDR2: SNHLY and FYNNEI. The CDR3 is 17 amino acids. CDR3 bases: TGTGCCAGCAGTACGGAGGGAGGGCTTACCTCCTACAATGAGCAGTTCTTC. Amino acids: CASSTEGGLTSYNEQFF.

The rearrangement joins TRBV7-9 to TRBJ2-7; tentatively, D is TRBD1 or TRBD2 (5 bases each). V gave up 1 base and J gave up 0 bases, with 7 bases separating them. Germline V gene data show CDR1 as SEHNR and CDR2 as FQNEAQ (reference sequence). The CDR3 runs 14 residues. The CDR3 protein is CASSLGGNSYEQYF. The CDR3 DNA reads TGTGCCAGCAGCTTAGGGGGGAACTCCTACGAGCAGTACTTC.

The chain couples TRBV19 to TRBJ2-1, with D possibly matching TRBD2 (5 bases). Between the trimmed V and J ends, which lost 3 bases and 0 bases, there was a span of 12 bases. The CDR3 has 16 residues. Germline assignment: CDR1 LNHDA and CDR2 SQIVND (reference sequence). The CDR3 bases are TGTGCCAGTAGTATCCGCCTGGGGAGCTCCTACAATGAGCAGTTCTTC. Protein: CASSIRLGSSYNEQFF.

The rearrangement uses TRBV5-8 and TRBJ1-3; no definite D call. Germline V CDR1 and CDR2: SGHTS, YDEGEE. There are 15 residues in the CDR3. Trimming shortened V by 3 bases and J by 4 bases, and 14 bases separated the two germline ends. CDR3 amino acids: CASSSSAKPGNTIYF. The DNA for the CDR3 is TGTGCCAGCAGCTCATCAGCGAAGCCCGGAAACACCATATATTTT. Supplemented by reference TRBV5-8 and TRBJ1-3, the full variable domain reads EAGVTQSPTHLIKTRGQQATLRCSPISGHTSVYWYQQALGLGLQFLLWYDEGEERNRGNFPPRFSGRQFPNYSSELNVNALELEDSALYLCASSSSAKPGNTIYFGEGSWLTVV.

The rearrangement joins TRBV7-9 to TRBJ1-5, with TRBD1 identical over 11 bases. The length of the CDR3 is 17 residues. In germline, CDR1 is SEHNR, CDR2 FQNEAQ (reference sequence). J gave up 3 bases and V 3 bases, and 7 bases lay outside the gene matches. The chain's CDR3 is CASSLGPDRGPNQPQHF. In DNA, the CDR3 is TGTGCCAGCAGCTTGGGCCCGGACAGGGGGCCCAATCAGCCCCAGCATTTT.

The rearrangement uses TRBV2 and TRBJ1-2; D might be TRBD1 (5 bases). The CDR3 consists of 13 residues. Germline-derived CDR1 and CDR2 are SNHLY and FYNNEI. V lost 5 bases and J lost 6, with 13 bases in between. The CDR3 DNA reads TGTGCCAGCAGTTCCAGGGTGATGGATGGCTACACCTTC. It specifies CASSSRVMDGYTF.

This chain connects TRBV28 to TRBJ2-7; 9 nucleotides align to TRBD2. J lost 5 bases, V lost 3 bases, and 8 bases had no gene match. Per germline, CDR1 MDHEN and CDR2 SYDVKM. The CDR3 length is 15 residues. CDR3 DNA: TGTGCCAGCAGTTTCCCCACTAGCGGGTCTCACGAGCAGTACTTC. This encodes CASSFPTSGSHEQYF.

The chain couples TRBV10-1 to TRBJ2-2; D gene unclear. Trimming left V 4 bases short and J 7 bases short, with 7 bases between. The CDR3 extends over 12 amino acids. Germline CDR1 and CDR2: WNHNN and SYGVQD (reference sequence). CDR3 region: CASSGSGGELFF. In nucleotides, the CDR3 is TGCGCCAGCAGTGGTTCAGGCGGGGAGCTGTTTTTT.

The chain couples TRBV7-6 to TRBJ2-7, with TRBD2 identical over 13 bases. The CDR3 length is 15 residues. Germline V gene sequence: CDR1 SGHVS, CDR2 FNYEAQ. The trim removed 5 bases at V and 7 bases at J, leaving 8 bases unmatched. CDR3 loop: CASSPRLAGGGEQYF. In DNA form, the CDR3 reads TGTGCCAGCAGCCCAAGACTAGCGGGAGGAGGTGAGCAGTACTTC.

This clone was counted a single time. The CDR3 reads CASKRMSSYNEQFF. For the CDR3, the DNA is TGTGCCAGTAAGCGGATGAGCTCCTACAATGAGCAGTTCTTC. The chain is built from TRBV19 and TRBJ2-1; tentative D call: TRBD2 (5 bases). Germline V gene data show CDR1 as LNHDA and CDR2 as SQIVND (reference sequence). The CDR3 length is 14 residues. Trimming pared 7 bases from V and 0 bases from J, leaving 10 bases between.

The chain is built from TRBV5-4 and TRBJ1-4; perhaps TRBD1 as D (6 bases). Trimming removed 4 bases from V and 8 bases from J, with 12 bases in between. This CDR3 comprises 13 residues. The germline gives CDR1 SGHNT, CDR2 YYREEE (reference sequence). The CDR3 is CASSRTVREKLFF. The CDR3 DNA is TGTGCCAGCAGCAGGACAGTAAGGGAAAAACTGTTTTTT.

This chain joins TRBV5-4 and TRBJ2-7, with D uncertain. V lost 4 bases and J lost 4, with 9 bases in between. The CDR3 covers 12 residues. Germline V gene sequence: CDR1 SGHNT, CDR2 YYREEE (reference sequence). CDR3 sequence (DNA): TGTGCCAGCAGCCCGGACGGTTACGAGCAGTACTTC. Amino acid sequence: CASSPDGYEQYF.

The genes are TRBV19 and TRBJ2-7, with 7 bases that match TRBD1. The J segment lost 4 bases and the V segment lost 4 bases, leaving 10 bases of the junction unmatched. Germline assignment: CDR1 LNHDA and CDR2 SQIVND (reference sequence). The CDR3 loop spans 15 amino acids. This chain's CDR3 is CASSTHGTVYYEQYF. CDR3 coding DNA: TGTGCCAGTAGTACACACGGGACAGTTTATTACGAGCAGTACTTC.

The V gene is TRBV6-6, the J gene TRBJ1-5; no definite D call. V lost 5 bases to trimming and J lost 7 bases, with 9 bases between them. This CDR3 is built from 12 residues. Germline assignment: CDR1 MNHNY and CDR2 SVGAGI (reference sequence). CDR3 residues: CASSEAGQPQHF. In DNA form, the CDR3 reads TGTGCCAGCAGTGAGGCCGGGCAGCCCCAGCATTTT.

This chain connects TRBV18 to TRBJ2-1; 7 bases align to TRBD1. Germline assignment: CDR1 KGHSH and CDR2 LQKENI. The CDR3 extends over 15 amino acids. V lost 6 bases and J lost 2; bases outside the gene matches: 7. The CDR3 DNA reads TGTGCCAGCTCCCTTGAGACAGGGACCTACAATGAGCAGTTCTTC. It is translated as CASSLETGTYNEQFF.

The CDR3 loop is CASSAEGTAYEQYF. The CDR3 DNA is TGTGCCAGCAGCGCAGAGGGGACAGCGTACGAGCAGTACTTC. This chain uses TRBV7-6 with TRBJ2-7; TRBD1 aligns across 7 bases. V trimming: 5 bases; J trimming: 4 bases; junction bases outside the gene matches: 8. Germline CDR1 and CDR2: SGHVS and FNYEAQ. CDR3 length: 14 amino acids.

This chain uses TRBV28 with TRBJ2-5; no clear D gene. V lost 10 bases to trimming and J lost 2 bases, with 17 bases between them. The germline gives CDR1 MDHEN, CDR2 SYDVKM. The CDR3 length is 14 residues. The CDR3 protein is CATIGQARQETQYF. The CDR3 bases are TGTGCCACCATCGGGCAGGCCCGTCAAGAGACCCAGTACTTC.

This clone appeared a single time. This chain links TRBV5-1 with TRBJ1-1; the D is unclear. CDR3 size: 14 residues. Trimming removed 4 bases at V and 13 bases at J, with 23 bases between. Germline V gene data show CDR1 as SGHRS and CDR2 as YFSETQ. CDR3 DNA sequence: TGCGCCAGCAGCCCTATTCCTTCTCCTCTCTGGCTTTTCTTT. This translates into CASSPIPSPLWLFF.

The V and J genes are TRBV30 and TRBJ2-1; 12 positions match TRBD2. This CDR3 is built from 15 residues. Germline lookup yields CDR1 GTSNPN and CDR2 SVGIG (reference sequence). V lost 3 bases, J lost 10 bases, and 10 bases stayed unmatched. CDR3 sequence: CAWRRLAGGPEEQFF. For the CDR3, the DNA is TGTGCCTGGAGGCGCCTAGCGGGAGGGCCCGAGGAGCAGTTCTTC.

This chain joins TRBV28 and TRBJ2-4, with TRBD2 as a possible D gene (5 bases). This CDR3 has 15 residues. From germline, CDR1 is MDHEN and CDR2 SYDVKM. V lost 5 bases and J lost 0, with 11 bases in between. The CDR3 sequence is CASSLHRGAKNIQYF. Here the CDR3 DNA reads TGTGCCAGCAGTCTCCACCGGGGAGCCAAAAACATTCAGTACTTC.

The chain uses TRBV28 and TRBJ2-7; D is ambiguous. The CDR3 length is 11 residues. Germline V gene data show CDR1 as MDHEN and CDR2 as SYDVKM. Between the trimmed V and J ends, which lost 7 bases and 2 bases, there was a span of 6 bases. The CDR3 coding sequence is TGTGCCAGCATAGGTGCCTACGAGCAGTACTTC. This translates into CASIGAYEQYF.

This chain uses TRBV19 with TRBJ2-1; no firm D call. This CDR3 is built from 15 residues. The germline V gene encodes CDR1 LNHDA and CDR2 SQIVND (reference sequence). Between the trimmed V and J ends, which lost 5 bases and 0 bases, there was a span of 11 bases. The CDR3 spells CASSPHSVSYNEQFF. CDR3 nucleotides: TGTGCCAGTAGTCCCCACTCTGTCTCCTACAATGAGCAGTTCTTC.

This clone showed up just once. The CDR3 region is CSVKGLVTYEQYF. The CDR3 nucleotides read TGCAGCGTCAAAGGGCTAGTAACCTACGAGCAGTACTTC. The chain joins TRBV29-1 to TRBJ2-7; no clear D. In germline, CDR1 is SQVTM, CDR2 ANQGSEA. Between the trimmed V and J ends, which lost 6 bases and 2 bases, there was a span of 14 bases. The CDR3 totals 13 residues.

This sequence joins TRBV5-8 and TRBJ2-5; 7 positions agree with TRBD1. There are 14 residues in the CDR3. Unmatched junction bases numbered 1, after V lost 0 bases and J lost 2 bases. Germline V lookup: CDR1 SGHTS, CDR2 YDEGEE. CDR3 residues: CASSLGGQQETQYF. CDR3 nucleotides: TGTGCCAGCAGCTTGGGGGGACAGCAAGAGACCCAGTACTTC. Full variable domain (outside the CDR3, taken from reference TRBV5-8 and TRBJ2-5): EAGVTQSPTHLIKTRGQQATLRCSPISGHTSVYWYQQALGLGLQFLLWYDEGEERNRGNFPPRFSGRQFPNYSSELNVNALELEDSALYLCASSLGGQQETQYFGPGTRLLVL.